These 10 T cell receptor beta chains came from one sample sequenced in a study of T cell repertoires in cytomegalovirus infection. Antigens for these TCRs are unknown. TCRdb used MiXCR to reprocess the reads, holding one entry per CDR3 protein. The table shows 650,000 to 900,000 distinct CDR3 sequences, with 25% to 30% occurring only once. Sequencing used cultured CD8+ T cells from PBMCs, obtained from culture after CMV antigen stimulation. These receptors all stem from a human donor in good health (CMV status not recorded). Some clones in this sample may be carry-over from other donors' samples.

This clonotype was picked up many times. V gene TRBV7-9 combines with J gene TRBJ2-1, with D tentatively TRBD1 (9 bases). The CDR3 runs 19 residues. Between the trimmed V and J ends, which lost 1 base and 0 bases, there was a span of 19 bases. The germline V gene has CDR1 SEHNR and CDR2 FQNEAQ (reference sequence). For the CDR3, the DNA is TGTGCCAGCAGCTTAGGCTGGACAGGGGCGGGAGGCTCCTACAATGAGCAGTTCTTC. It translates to CASSLGWTGAGGSYNEQFF.

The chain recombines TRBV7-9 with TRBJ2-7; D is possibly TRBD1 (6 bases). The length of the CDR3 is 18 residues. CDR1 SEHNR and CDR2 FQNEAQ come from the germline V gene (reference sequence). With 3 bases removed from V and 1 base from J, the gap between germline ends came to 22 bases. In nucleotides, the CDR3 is TGTGCCAGCAGCTTGTATCCCCCGACAGCACAGGGTTCCTACGAGCAGTACTTC. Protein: CASSLYPPTAQGSYEQYF.

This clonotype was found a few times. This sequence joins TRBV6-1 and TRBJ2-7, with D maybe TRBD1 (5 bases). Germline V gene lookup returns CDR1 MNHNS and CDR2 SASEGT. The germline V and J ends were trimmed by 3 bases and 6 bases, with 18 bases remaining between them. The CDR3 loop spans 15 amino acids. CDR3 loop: CASSDPAWLGLEQYF. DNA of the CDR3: TGTGCCAGCAGTGATCCGGCTTGGTTGGGGCTCGAGCAGTACTTC.

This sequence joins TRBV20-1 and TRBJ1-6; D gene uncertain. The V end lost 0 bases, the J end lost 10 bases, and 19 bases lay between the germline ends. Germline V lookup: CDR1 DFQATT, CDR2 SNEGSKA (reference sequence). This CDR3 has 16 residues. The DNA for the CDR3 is TGCAGTGCTAGAGACAAGCTACAGACGACGGGATCACCCCTCCACTTT. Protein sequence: CSARDKLQTTGSPLHF.

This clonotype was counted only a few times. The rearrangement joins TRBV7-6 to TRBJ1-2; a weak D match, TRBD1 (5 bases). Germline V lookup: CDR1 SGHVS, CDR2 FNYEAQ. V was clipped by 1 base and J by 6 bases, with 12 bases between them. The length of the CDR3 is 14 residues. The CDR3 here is CASSLDGGRDGYTF. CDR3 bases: TGTGCCAGCAGCTTAGATGGGGGTAGAGATGGCTACACCTTC.

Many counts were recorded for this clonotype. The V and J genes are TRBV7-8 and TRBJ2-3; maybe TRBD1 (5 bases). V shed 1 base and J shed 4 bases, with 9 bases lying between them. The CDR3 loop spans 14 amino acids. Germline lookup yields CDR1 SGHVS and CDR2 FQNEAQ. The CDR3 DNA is TGTGCCAGCAGCTTAGAGGGGTTCGCAGATACGCAGTATTTT. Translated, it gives CASSLEGFADTQYF.

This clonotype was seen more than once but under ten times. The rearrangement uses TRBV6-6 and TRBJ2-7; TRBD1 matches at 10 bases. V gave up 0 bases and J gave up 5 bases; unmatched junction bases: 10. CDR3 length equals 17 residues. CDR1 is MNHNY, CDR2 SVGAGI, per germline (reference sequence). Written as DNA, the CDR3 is TGTGCCAGCAGTTACTCATGGGACAGGGGACCTTCCAACGAGCAGTACTTC. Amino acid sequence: CASSYSWDRGPSNEQYF.

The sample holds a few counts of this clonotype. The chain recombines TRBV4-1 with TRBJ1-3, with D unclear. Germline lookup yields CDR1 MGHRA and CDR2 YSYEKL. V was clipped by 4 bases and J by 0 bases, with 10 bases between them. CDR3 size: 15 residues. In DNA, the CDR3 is TGCGCCAGCAGCCCCGCTTTTAGCTCTGGAAACACCATATATTTT. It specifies CASSPAFSSGNTIYF.

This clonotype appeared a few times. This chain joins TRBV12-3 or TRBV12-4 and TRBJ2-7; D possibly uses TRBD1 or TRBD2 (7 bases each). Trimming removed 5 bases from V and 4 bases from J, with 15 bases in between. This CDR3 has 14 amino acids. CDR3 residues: CASSPGGVSYEQYV. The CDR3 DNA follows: TGTGCCAGCAGTCCAGGGGGGGTCAGTTACGAGCAGTACGTC.

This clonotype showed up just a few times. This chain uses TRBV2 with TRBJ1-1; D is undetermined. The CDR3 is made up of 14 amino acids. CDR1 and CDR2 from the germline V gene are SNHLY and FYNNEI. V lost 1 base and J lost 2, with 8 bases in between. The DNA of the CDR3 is TGTGCCAGCAGTGAAGAAAGAGCTAACACTGAAGCTTTCTTT. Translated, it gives CASSEERANTEAFF. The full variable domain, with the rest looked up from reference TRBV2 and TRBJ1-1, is EPEVTQTPSHQVTQMGQEVILRCVPISNHLYFYWYRQILGQKVEFLVSFYNNEISEKSEIFDDQFSVERPDGSNFTLKIRSTKLEDSAMYFCASSEERANTEAFFGQGTRLTVV.